This is a list of T cell receptor beta chains from one sample in a study of CD8 T cells in Susac syndrome. TCRdb reanalysed the immunoSEQ multiplex PCR reads using MiXCR and keeps one entry per CDR3 protein. The data show 110,000 or so distinct CDR3 sequences, around 94% seen once. The sequencing input was CD4+ T cells from PBMCs. The receptor source for this set is a human donor in good health. Each CDR3 is given with its conserved first and last residue. Fields, in order: clone size, D gene, J gene, V gene, CDR3 protein, CDR3 DNA. The D gene is left open where the match is weak. The listing skips clone size in some rows; elsewhere it reads once, few, many or a size class.

NA NA TRBJ2-5 TRBV25-1 CASSESKTTTSETQYF TGTGCCAGCAGTGAGTCGAAGACAACCACCTCAGAGACCCAGTACTTC
NA NA TRBJ2-7 TRBV30 CAWSGQGLRQQYF TGTGCCTGGAGTGGGCAGGGATTGCGGCAGCAGTACTTC
once TRBD2 TRBJ2-7 TRBV4-3 CASSSRLAGASEQYF TGCGCCAGCAGCTCACGACTAGCGGGAGCTAGTGAGCAGTACTTC
NA NA TRBJ2-7 TRBV18 CASSPQISDGPYEQYF TGTGCCAGCTCACCGCAAATCTCGGACGGACCCTACGAGCAGTACTTC
NA TRBD2 TRBJ2-5 TRBV19 CASSATSGRIETQYF TGTGCCAGTAGTGCAACTAGCGGGAGAATCGAGACCCAGTACTTC
NA NA TRBJ1-5 TRBV7-9 CASSRPDSSQPQHF TGTGCCAGCAGCCGACCGGACAGTTCTCAGCCCCAGCATTTT
once TRBD1 TRBJ1-2 TRBV20-1 CSAKETGTPRIGYTF TGCAGTGCGAAAGAGACAGGGACTCCGCGTATTGGCTACACCTTC
NA TRBD2 TRBJ2-7 TRBV28 CASSPPFGLALF TGTGCCAGCAGCCCTCCGTTCGGACTAGCTCTTTTC
NA NA TRBJ1-2 TRBV18 CASSPSDRNYGYTF TGTGCCAGCTCACCTTCCGACAGAAACTATGGCTACACCTTC
NA TRBD2 TRBJ2-3 TRBV25-1 CASSSRTGLAGVADTQYF TGTGCCAGCTCATCCCGCACCGGGCTAGCGGGAGTCGCAGATACGCAGTATTTT
NA NA TRBJ2-6 TRBV6-5 CASSYSGKNVLTF TGTGCCAGCAGTTACTCCGGAAAAAATGTCCTGACTTTC
once NA TRBJ1-1 TRBV5-1 CASSLLQANTEAFF TGCGCCAGCAGCTTGCTCCAGGCGAACACTGAAGCTTTCTTT
NA NA TRBJ1-1 TRBV20-1 CSARDEGETLNTEAFF TGCAGTGCTAGAGATGAGGGGGAGACTTTAAACACTGAAGCTTTCTTT
NA NA TRBJ1-5 TRBV30 CAWSGGQSNQPQHF TGTGCCTGGAGTGGTGGCCAAAGCAATCAGCCCCAGCATTTT
NA TRBD1 TRBJ2-7 TRBV5-1 CASSLHDGTGLYEQYF TGCGCCAGCAGCTTACACGACGGGACAGGGCTTTACGAGCAGTACTTC
NA TRBD2 TRBJ2-5 TRBV7-2 CASSLTPGLLEETQYF TGTGCCAGCAGCTTAACCCCGGGACTACTAGAAGAGACCCAGTACTTC
NA TRBD1 TRBJ1-6 TRBV6-2/TRBV6-3 CASSSILTGVGSPLHF TGTGCCAGCAGTTCCATTTTGACAGGGGTAGGATCACCCCTCCACTTT
NA TRBD1 TRBJ1-1 TRBV29-1 CSVAPTGEMNTEAFF TGCAGCGTTGCTCCGACAGGGGAAATGAACACTGAAGCTTTCTTT
once NA TRBJ2-4 TRBV5-1 CASSLEGIVRHIQYF TGCGCCAGCAGCTTGGAAGGGATAGTTCGGCACATTCAGTACTTC
NA TRBD1 TRBJ2-1 TRBV24-1 CATSGGRGLDNEQFF TGTGCCACCAGTGGGGGCAGGGGGCTGGACAATGAGCAGTTCTTC
once TRBD2 TRBJ2-5 TRBV11-1 CASSRGRKGETQYF TGTGCCAGCAGCCGCGGGAGGAAAGGAGAGACCCAGTACTTC
NA NA TRBJ1-4 TRBV27 CASSRGVPEKLFF TGTGCCAGCAGCCGCGGGGTGCCTGAAAAACTGTTTTTT
NA NA TRBJ1-2 TRBV29-1 CSVDWAGLNYGYTF TGCAGCGTTGACTGGGCAGGGTTAAACTATGGCTACACCTTC
NA TRBD2 TRBJ2-1 TRBV6-9 CASSYSASGSYNEQFF TGTGCCAGCAGTTATTCGGCTAGCGGGTCATACAATGAGCAGTTCTTC
NA NA TRBJ1-1 TRBV2 CASSERFGPEGF TGTGCCAGCAGTGAAAGGTTCGGACCAGAGGGCTTT
NA NA TRBJ1-6 TRBV9 CASSVTGVNDNSPLHF TGTGCCAGCAGCGTGACAGGAGTTAATGATAATTCACCCCTCCACTTT
NA NA TRBJ2-7 TRBV7-7 CASSHNNGDEQYF TGTGCTAGCAGTCACAACAATGGGGACGAGCAGTACTTC
NA NA TRBJ1-1 TRBV12-3/TRBV12-4 CASSPRSGRENTEAFF TGTGCCAGCAGTCCGAGGAGTGGCAGGGAAAACACTGAAGCTTTCTTT
NA TRBD2 TRBJ2-5 TRBV12-3/TRBV12-4 CASSFGTSGQETQYF TGTGCCAGCAGTTTCGGGACTAGCGGACAAGAGACCCAGTACTTC
NA NA TRBJ2-6 TRBV7-9 CASSLGEAGANVLTF TGTGCCAGCAGCTTAGGGGAAGCTGGGGCCAACGTCCTGACTTTC
few NA TRBJ2-7 TRBV7-9 CASSLGRGLESYEQYF TGTGCCAGCAGCTTAGGTCGCGGGCTGGAATCCTACGAGCAGTACTTC
NA TRBD1 TRBJ2-1 TRBV4-2 CASSQEGYGTGFSPSSYNEQFF TGTGCCAGCAGCCAAGAGGGTTACGGGACAGGGTTTTCCCCTAGCTCCTACAATGAGCAGTTCTTC
once NA TRBJ2-7 TRBV7-8 CASSLGYSGTYEQYF TGTGCCAGCAGCTTAGGGTATAGCGGCACCTACGAGCAGTACTTC
once TRBD2 TRBJ2-1 TRBV9 CASSVGIAGGPYNEQFF TGTGCCAGCAGCGTAGGAATAGCGGGAGGCCCCTACAATGAGCAGTTCTTC
NA TRBD2 TRBJ2-1 TRBV4-3 CASSRGLAGATYNEQFF TGCGCCAGCAGCCGTGGACTAGCGGGGGCTACCTACAATGAGCAGTTCTTC
NA NA TRBJ2-7 TRBV7-9 CASSLAEGQYF TGTGCCAGCAGCTTAGCGGAAGGGCAGTACTTC
NA TRBD2 TRBJ2-4 TRBV27 CASRALAGQNIQYF TGTGCCAGCCGCGCACTAGCGGGCCAAAACATTCAGTACTTC
NA NA TRBJ2-3 TRBV7-2 CASSGGNLPTDTQYF TGTGCCAGCAGCGGGGGAAACCTTCCCACAGATACGCAGTATTTT
NA NA TRBJ2-5 TRBV19 CASSIEIRGETQYF TGTGCCAGTAGTATAGAGATCAGGGGAGAGACCCAGTACTTC
NA NA TRBJ2-1 TRBV29-1 CSVAAGHKRDEQFF TGCAGCGTTGCAGCGGGCCATAAGCGCGATGAGCAGTTCTTC
few TRBD2 TRBJ2-3 TRBV7-2 CASSLAREGSDTQYF TGTGCCAGCAGCTTAGCCCGGGAGGGGTCAGATACGCAGTATTTT
NA TRBD1 TRBJ1-1 TRBV30 CATYEPGGRAFF TGTGCCACCTACGAGCCAGGGGGAAGAGCTTTCTTT
NA NA TRBJ2-3 TRBV7-2 CASSRGGSSTDTQYF TGTGCCAGCAGCCGTGGGGGTTCTAGCACAGATACGCAGTATTTT
NA NA TRBJ2-7 TRBV10-3 CAVSPDSHEQYF TGTGCCGTATCACCGGACAGTCACGAGCAGTACTTC
NA NA TRBJ2-1 TRBV3-1 CASSVGGGSDEQFF TGTGCCAGCAGCGTAGGGGGGGGAAGCGATGAGCAGTTCTTC
NA NA TRBJ2-3 TRBV20-1 CSAVGDGSTDTQYF TGCAGTGCTGTCGGCGACGGGAGCACAGATACGCAGTATTTT
NA TRBD1 TRBJ1-2 TRBV27 CASSPGDSPGYTF TGTGCCAGCAGTCCGGGGGACAGCCCGGGCTACACCTTC
NA NA TRBJ2-7 TRBV6-5 CASSLGGFQGEQYF TGTGCCAGCAGCCTGGGCGGCTTCCAGGGTGAGCAGTACTTC
NA TRBD2 TRBJ2-1 TRBV2 CAIPGTSGVWEQFF TGTGCCATTCCCGGGACTAGCGGAGTTTGGGAGCAGTTCTTC
NA NA TRBJ2-7 TRBV12-3/TRBV12-4 CASRSMGGEQYF TGTGCCAGCAGGTCCATGGGGGGCGAGCAGTACTTC
NA TRBD1 TRBJ2-2 TRBV7-3 CASSFGTGGAGELFF TGTGCCAGCAGCTTCGGGACAGGGGGTGCCGGGGAGCTGTTTTTT
NA TRBD1 TRBJ2-3 TRBV9 CASSLGQGGGKDTQYF TGTGCCAGCAGCCTCGGACAGGGAGGAGGAAAAGATACGCAGTATTTT